This T cell receptor (beta chain) was sequenced for a study of Tregs in tolerant kidney transplant recipients. General observations from the study: Biological reproducibility was not directly addressed in this study. Nucleotide sequences could not be compared across some patients' samples due to primer changes.

CDR1 is MDHEN, CDR2 SYDVKM, per germline. V lost 7 bases, J lost 7 bases, and 7 bases lay in between. This CDR3 spans 11 amino acids. CD4+CD25+CD127- Tregs, CD4+CD25- non-Tregs, CD4 and CD8 cells were sorted. TCRdb's table, derived via immunoSEQ multiplex PCR, lists solely in-frame clones and lacks some. The data contain 70,000 to 95,000 clones, 91% of them singletons. Concerning this clone itself: What it binds is unknown.

The sequenced sample was Tregs from blood, obtained before the transplant. The chain is built from TRBV28 and TRBJ2-2, with D hard to call. The receptor was derived from a human donor who received a combined kidney and bone marrow transplant. The CDR3: CASMWGGELFF. The DNA for the CDR3 is TGTGCCAGCATGTGGGGCGGGGAGCTGTTTTTT.